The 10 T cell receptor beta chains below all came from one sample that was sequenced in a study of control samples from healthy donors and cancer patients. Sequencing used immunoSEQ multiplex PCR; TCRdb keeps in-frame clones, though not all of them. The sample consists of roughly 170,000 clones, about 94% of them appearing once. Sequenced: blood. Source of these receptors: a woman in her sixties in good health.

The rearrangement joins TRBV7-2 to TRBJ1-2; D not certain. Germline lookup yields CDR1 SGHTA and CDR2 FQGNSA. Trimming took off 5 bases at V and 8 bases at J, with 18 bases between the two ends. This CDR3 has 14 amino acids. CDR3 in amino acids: CASSPSRGREGYTF. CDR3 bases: TGTGCCAGCAGCCCCAGCCGGGGTCGGGAAGGCTACACCTTC.

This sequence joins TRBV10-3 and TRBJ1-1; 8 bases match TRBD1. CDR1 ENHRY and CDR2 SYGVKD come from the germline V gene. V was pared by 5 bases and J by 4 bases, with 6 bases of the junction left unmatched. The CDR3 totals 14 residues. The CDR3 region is CAISLDRASTEAFF. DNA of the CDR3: TGTGCCATCAGTCTGGACAGGGCCTCCACTGAAGCTTTCTTT.

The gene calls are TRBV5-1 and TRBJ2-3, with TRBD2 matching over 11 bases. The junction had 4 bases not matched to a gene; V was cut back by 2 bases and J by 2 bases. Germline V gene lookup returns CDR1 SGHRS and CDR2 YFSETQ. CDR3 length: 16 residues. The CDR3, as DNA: TGCGCCAGCAGCTTCCTACTAGCGGGGGTCACAGATACGCAGTATTTT. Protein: CASSFLLAGVTDTQYF.

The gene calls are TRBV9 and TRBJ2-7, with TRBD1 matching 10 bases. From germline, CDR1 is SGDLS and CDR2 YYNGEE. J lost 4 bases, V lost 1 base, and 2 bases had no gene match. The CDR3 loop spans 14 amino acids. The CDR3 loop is CASSVTGQGYEQYF. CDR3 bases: TGTGCCAGCAGCGTAACGGGACAGGGGTACGAGCAGTACTTC. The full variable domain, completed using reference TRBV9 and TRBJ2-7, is DSGVTQTPKHLITATGQRVTLRCSPRSGDLSVYWYQQSLDQGLQFLIQYYNGEERAKGNILERFSAQQFPDLHSELNLSSLELGDSALYFCASSVTGQGYEQYFGPGTRLTVT.

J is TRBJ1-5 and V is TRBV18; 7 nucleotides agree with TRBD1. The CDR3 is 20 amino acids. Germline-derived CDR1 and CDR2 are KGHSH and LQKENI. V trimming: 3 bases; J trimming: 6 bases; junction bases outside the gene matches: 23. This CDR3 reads CASSPGIAERQGPWGQPQHF. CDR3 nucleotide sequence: TGTGCCAGCTCACCTGGCATAGCCGAGAGACAGGGCCCATGGGGTCAGCCCCAGCATTTT.

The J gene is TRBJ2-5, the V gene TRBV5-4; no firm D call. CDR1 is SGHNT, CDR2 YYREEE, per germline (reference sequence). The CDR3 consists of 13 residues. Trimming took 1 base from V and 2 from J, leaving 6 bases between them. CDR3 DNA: TGTGCCAGCAGCTTGATAGATCAAGAGACCCAGTACTTC. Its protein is CASSLIDQETQYF.

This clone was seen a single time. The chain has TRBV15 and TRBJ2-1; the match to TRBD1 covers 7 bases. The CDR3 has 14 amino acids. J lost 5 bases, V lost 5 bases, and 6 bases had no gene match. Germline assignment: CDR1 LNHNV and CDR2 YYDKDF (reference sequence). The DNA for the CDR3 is TGTGCCACCAGCCGCCCCGGGACAGACAATGAGCAGTTCTTC. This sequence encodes CATSRPGTDNEQFF.

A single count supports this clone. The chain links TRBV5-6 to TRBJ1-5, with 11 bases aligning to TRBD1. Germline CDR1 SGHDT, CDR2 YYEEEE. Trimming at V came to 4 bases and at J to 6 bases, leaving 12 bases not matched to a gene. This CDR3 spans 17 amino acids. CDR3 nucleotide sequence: TGTGCCAGCAGCAGCCGGACAGGGGGCGGCTGGGGTCAGCCCCAGCATTTT. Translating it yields CASSSRTGGGWGQPQHF.

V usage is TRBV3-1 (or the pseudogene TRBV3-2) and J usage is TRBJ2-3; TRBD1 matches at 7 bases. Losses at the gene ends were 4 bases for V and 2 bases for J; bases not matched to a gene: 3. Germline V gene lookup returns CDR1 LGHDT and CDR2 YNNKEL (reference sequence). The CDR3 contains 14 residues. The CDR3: CASSPTGVTDTQYF. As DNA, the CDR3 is TGTGCCAGCAGCCCAACAGGGGTCACAGATACGCAGTATTTT.

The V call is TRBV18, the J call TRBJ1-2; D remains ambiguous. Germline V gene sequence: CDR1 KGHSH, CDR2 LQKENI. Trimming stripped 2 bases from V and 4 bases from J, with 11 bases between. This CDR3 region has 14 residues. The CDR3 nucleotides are TGTGCCAGCTCACCAACAGCTCCTGGCTATGGCTACACCTTC. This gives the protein CASSPTAPGYGYTF.